This entry lists 26 T cell receptor beta chains sequenced from one sample in a study of Ad26.COV2.S vaccination and SARS-CoV-2 variants. This sample's treatment: some 20 received Ad26.COV2.S at low or high dose, single or two shots; about five received placebo; per-sample allocation not given. Sampling happened 63 days after the first vaccine or placebo injection. This table comes from immunoSEQ multiplex PCR, and its TCRdb copy is limited to in-frame clones, with some not included. Counted here are under 400,000 clones, roughly 84% occurring once; the ten biggest clones make up around 3.6%. Sequenced here: peripheral blood, sampled in a trial of Ad26.COV2.S vaccine versus placebo. The receptors stem from a person aged 18-60 years who received the Ad26.COV2.S COVID-19 vaccine or a placebo.

This rearrangement joins TRBV11-3 to TRBJ2-1, with unresolved D. Germline-derived CDR1 and CDR2 are SGHNT and YENEEA. The CDR3 extends over 13 amino acids. V was shortened by 3 bases and J by 8 bases, with 11 bases between the two germline ends. The CDR3 DNA is TGTGCCAGCAGCTTTCTCAAAGAACATGAGCAGTTCTTC. This translates into CASSFLKEHEQFF.

The V and J genes are TRBV2 and TRBJ1-3, with D perhaps matching TRBD1 (6 bases). The CDR3 length is 14 residues. The V end lost 5 bases, the J end lost 3 bases, and 11 bases lay between the germline ends. Germline CDR1 and CDR2: SNHLY and FYNNEI. CDR3 protein: CASSSQGGGNTIYF. In DNA, the CDR3 is TGTGCCAGCAGTTCACAGGGAGGTGGAAACACCATATATTTT.

V gene TRBV5-1 combines with J gene TRBJ2-6, with D unresolved. The V and J ends lost 4 bases and 0 bases respectively, with 17 bases between them. There are 18 residues in the CDR3. Germline loops: CDR1 SGHRS, CDR2 YFSETQ. The CDR3 DNA is TGCGCCAGCAGCCTAAAAACCTTGACAAGCTCTGGGGCCAACGTCCTGACTTTC. Protein sequence: CASSLKTLTSSGANVLTF.

V and J are TRBV5-1 and TRBJ1-1; D remains ambiguous. V was shortened by 2 bases and J by 1 base, with 6 bases between the two germline ends. This CDR3 is built from 13 residues. Germline V CDR1 and CDR2: SGHRS, YFSETQ. The CDR3 coding sequence is TGCGCCAGCAGCTTACAGAAGAACACTGAAGCTTTCTTT. It translates to CASSLQKNTEAFF. The full variable domain, in which reference TRBV5-1 and TRBJ1-1 provide the parts outside the CDR3, is KAGVTQTPRYLIKTRGQQVTLSCSPISGHRSVSWYQQTPGQGLQFLFEYFSETQRNKGNFPGRFSGRQFSNSRSEMNVSTLELGDSALYLCASSLQKNTEAFFGQGTRLTVV.

This sequence joins TRBV6-4 and TRBJ2-2; 7 bases fit TRBD2. Unmatched junction bases numbered 7, after V lost 0 bases and J lost 0 bases. CDR3 length: 18 residues. From germline, CDR1 is MRHNA and CDR2 SNTAGT. DNA for the CDR3: TGTGCCAGCAGTGACTCGGGGGGGTTAGCATCGAACACCGGGGAGCTGTTTTTT. Its translation is CASSDSGGLASNTGELFF.

The V call is TRBV4-2, the J call TRBJ1-4; D remains unclear. Per the germline V gene, CDR1 is LGHNA and CDR2 is YNFKEQ. The length of the CDR3 is 15 residues. V gave up 1 base and J gave up 5 bases, with 11 bases separating them. CDR3 bases: TGTGCCAGCAGCCAAGTGGACCCCAGGAATGAAAAACTGTTTTTT. This gives the protein CASSQVDPRNEKLFF.

The chain is built from TRBV6-5 and TRBJ1-2; D is uncertain. This CDR3 spans 11 amino acids. V lost 4 bases, J lost 7 bases, and 7 bases lay in between. The germline V gene has CDR1 MNHEY and CDR2 SVGAGI. DNA for the CDR3: TGTGCCAGCAGTTCAACCTTTGGCTACACCTTC. As protein: CASSSTFGYTF.

J is TRBJ2-1 and V is TRBV6-5; D gene uncertain. Germline values: CDR1 MNHEY, CDR2 SVGAGI. Trimming took off 7 bases at V and 0 bases at J, with 10 bases between the two ends. The CDR3 runs 14 residues. CDR3 coding DNA: TGTGCCAGCACACCAAGAAGCTCCTACAATGAGCAGTTCTTC. The encoded protein is CASTPRSSYNEQFF.

This rearrangement joins TRBV3-1 (or the pseudogene TRBV3-2) to TRBJ2-3; D remains unclear. The CDR3 is made up of 13 amino acids. Trimming removed 1 base from V and 3 bases from J, with 5 bases in between. From germline, CDR1 is LGHDT and CDR2 YNNKEL (reference sequence). CDR3 DNA: TGTGCCAGCAGCCAAGCTTATACAGATACGCAGTATTTT. It encodes CASSQAYTDTQYF.

The chain recombines TRBV15 with TRBJ2-1; 8 nucleotides agree with TRBD2. The CDR3 extends over 16 amino acids. CDR1 and CDR2 from the germline V gene are LNHNV and YYDKDF (reference sequence). V was clipped by 5 bases and J by 1 base; unmatched bases: 7. The CDR3 loop reads CATSGKRGKSYNEQFF. As DNA, the CDR3 is TGTGCCACCAGCGGTAAGCGGGGGAAGTCCTACAATGAGCAGTTCTTC.

The chain uses TRBV6-1 and TRBJ2-7; tentatively, D is TRBD2 (5 bases). The CDR3 is 17 residues long. Germline CDR1 is MNHNS and CDR2 is SASEGT. V dropped 3 bases and J dropped 2 bases, with 20 bases sitting between them. CDR3 bases: TGTGCCAGCAGTGATCCTTTTGGCGGGTCGCCAACCTACGAGCAGTACTTC. Translating gives CASSDPFGGSPTYEQYF.

The V and J genes are TRBV5-4 and TRBJ2-7; TRBD2 matches at 14 bases. V was pared by 4 bases and J by 0 bases, with 3 bases of the junction left unmatched. This CDR3 has 16 residues. CDR1 SGHNT and CDR2 YYREEE come from the germline V gene (reference sequence). In DNA, the CDR3 is TGTGCCAGCAGCGGGGGACTAGCGGGGGACTCCTACGAGCAGTACTTC. Translating it yields CASSGGLAGDSYEQYF.

The CDR3 DNA reads as TGCGCCAGCAGCCGACTTAGCGGGGGGGCCGGGGAGCTGTTTTTT. Translating gives CASSRLSGGAGELFF. V and J are TRBV4-3 and TRBJ2-2; TRBD2 matches 11 bases. V shed 4 bases and J 6 bases; nucleotides not matched to a gene: 4. Germline V gene lookup returns CDR1 LGHNA and CDR2 YSLEER. The CDR3 runs to 15 residues.

V usage is TRBV4-2 and J usage is TRBJ1-2; 9 nucleotides agree with TRBD1. From germline, CDR1 is LGHNA and CDR2 YNFKEQ. V dropped 1 base and J dropped 7; count of bases not matched to a gene: 7. The CDR3 consists of 15 residues. The CDR3, as DNA: TGTGCCAGCAGCCAAGGGGGACAGGGCAAGTTTGGCTACACCTTC. Translated, it gives CASSQGGQGKFGYTF.

Regarding this clone: Additional DNA sequences in this sample encode the identical CDR3. The chain is built from TRBV6-5 and TRBJ1-2, with a weak D call TRBD1 (5 bases). Germline V lookup: CDR1 MNHEY, CDR2 SVGAGI. This CDR3 contains 12 residues. V was clipped by 1 base and J by 8 bases, with 8 bases between them. The CDR3 here is CASSYLGRGYTF. The CDR3, as DNA: TGTGCCAGCAGTTACTTGGGACGCGGCTACACCTTC.

This chain joins TRBV19 and TRBJ1-2; 10 bases agree with TRBD1. The germline V gene encodes CDR1 LNHDA and CDR2 SQIVND (reference sequence). The trim removed 2 bases at V and 7 bases at J, leaving 4 bases unmatched. The CDR3 length is 14 residues. The CDR3 region is CASSIRDRGAGYTF. The CDR3 DNA is TGTGCCAGTAGTATAAGGGACAGGGGTGCTGGCTACACCTTC.

The V call is TRBV15, the J call TRBJ1-5; D unclear. Germline CDR1 and CDR2: LNHNV and YYDKDF (reference sequence). The CDR3 contains 15 residues. V gave up 1 base and J gave up 0 bases, with 7 bases separating them. Here the CDR3 reads CATSRASYSNQPQHF. The CDR3 DNA follows: TGTGCCACCAGCAGAGCGTCTTATAGCAATCAGCCCCAGCATTTT.

The V and J genes are TRBV9 and TRBJ2-1, with D perhaps TRBD1 (5 bases). V was shortened by 0 bases and J by 12 bases, with 10 bases between the two germline ends. Germline CDR1 is SGDLS and CDR2 is YYNGEE. There are 12 residues in the CDR3. The CDR3 DNA sequence: TGTGCCAGCAGCGTAGAAGCAGGGCGGCAGTTCTTC. Amino acids: CASSVEAGRQFF. The full variable domain, rest sourced from reference TRBV9 and TRBJ2-1, is DSGVTQTPKHLITATGQRVTLRCSPRSGDLSVYWYQQSLDQGLQFLIQYYNGEERAKGNILERFSAQQFPDLHSELNLSSLELGDSALYFCASSVEAGRQFFGPGTRLTVL.

The chain carries TRBV4-1 and TRBJ1-2; tentatively, D is TRBD1 (6 bases). V was pared by 0 bases and J by 5 bases, with 10 bases between. There are 14 residues in the CDR3. The germline V gene has CDR1 MGHRA and CDR2 YSYEKL. CDR3 region: CASSQDGGGYGYTF. The CDR3 DNA is TGCGCCAGCAGCCAAGATGGAGGGGGATATGGCTACACCTTC.

This rearrangement joins TRBV7-2 to TRBJ1-2, with no clear D. Trimming shortened V by 1 base and J by 0 bases, and 12 bases separated the two germline ends. The CDR3 consists of 16 residues. Germline assignment: CDR1 SGHTA and CDR2 FQGNSA. DNA for the CDR3: TGTGCCAGCAGCTTAGTGAGACGGCGAGCTAACTATGGCTACACCTTC. It translates to CASSLVRRRANYGYTF.

The chain joins TRBV7-2 to TRBJ2-3; the D is unclear. Trimming cost V 5 bases and J 2 bases, with 11 bases left between them. The CDR3 is 14 amino acids. From germline, CDR1 is SGHTA and CDR2 FQGNSA. DNA of the CDR3: TGTGCCAGCAGCCTTAGACCGTTCACAGATACGCAGTATTTT. Protein sequence: CASSLRPFTDTQYF.

The CDR3 here is CASMTDLAKNIQYF. In nucleotides, the CDR3 is TGTGCCAGCATGACCGATCTAGCCAAAAACATTCAGTACTTC. The gene calls are TRBV6-6 and TRBJ2-4, with no clear D. From germline, CDR1 is MNHNY and CDR2 SVGAGI (reference sequence). The CDR3 length is 14 residues. Trimming took off 7 bases at V and 0 bases at J, with 10 bases between the two ends.

The chain links TRBV12-5 to TRBJ2-1; D ambiguous. V lost 4 bases to trimming and J lost 4 bases, with 5 bases between them. This CDR3 contains 12 residues. The germline CDR1 and CDR2 sequences are LGHNT and FRNRAP. The CDR3 coding sequence is TGTGCTAGTGGTTCAACATACAATGAGCAGTTCTTC. Encoded protein: CASGSTYNEQFF.

This chain joins TRBV3-1 (or the pseudogene TRBV3-2) and TRBJ1-2; possible D gene TRBD1, 6 bases. CDR1 and CDR2 from the germline V gene are LGHDT and YNNKEL (reference sequence). The CDR3 spans 15 residues. Trimming shortened V by 1 base and J by 10 bases, and 19 bases separated the two germline ends. The CDR3, as DNA: TGTGCCAGCAGCCAAGTGCCGGGAGGGGGGTTCTACTACACCTTC. Protein product: CASSQVPGGGFYYTF.

The chain uses TRBV11-2 and TRBJ2-5; the D is unclear. V lost 5 bases and J 4 bases, leaving 5 bases between the germline ends. The germline V gene encodes CDR1 SGHAT and CDR2 FQNNGV. The CDR3 runs 11 residues. CDR3 sequence reads: CASSRSETQYF. DNA for the CDR3: TGTGCCAGCAGCCGCTCAGAGACCCAGTACTTC.

This clone was seen more than once but under ten times. CDR3 coding DNA: TGTGCCATCAGTGAGACGGAAAATAGCAATCAGCCCCAGCATTTT. Its protein is CAISETENSNQPQHF. This chain links TRBV10-3 with TRBJ1-5; no clear D. V was pared by 2 bases and J by 0 bases, with 8 bases between. This CDR3 spans 15 amino acids. Per germline, CDR1 ENHRY and CDR2 SYGVKD.